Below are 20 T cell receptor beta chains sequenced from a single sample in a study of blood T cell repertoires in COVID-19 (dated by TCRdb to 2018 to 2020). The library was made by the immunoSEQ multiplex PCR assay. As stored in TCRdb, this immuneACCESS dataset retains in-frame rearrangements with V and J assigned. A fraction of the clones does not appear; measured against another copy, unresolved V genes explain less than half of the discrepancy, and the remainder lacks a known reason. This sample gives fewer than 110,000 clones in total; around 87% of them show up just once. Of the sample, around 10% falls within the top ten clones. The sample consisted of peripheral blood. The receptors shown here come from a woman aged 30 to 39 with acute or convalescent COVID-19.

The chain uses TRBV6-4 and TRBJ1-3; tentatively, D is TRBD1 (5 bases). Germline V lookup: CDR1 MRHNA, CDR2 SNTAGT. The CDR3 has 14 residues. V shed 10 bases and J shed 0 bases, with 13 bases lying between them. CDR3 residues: CANKDTNSGNTIYF. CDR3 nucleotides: TGTGCCAACAAGGACACTAACTCTGGAAACACCATATATTTT.

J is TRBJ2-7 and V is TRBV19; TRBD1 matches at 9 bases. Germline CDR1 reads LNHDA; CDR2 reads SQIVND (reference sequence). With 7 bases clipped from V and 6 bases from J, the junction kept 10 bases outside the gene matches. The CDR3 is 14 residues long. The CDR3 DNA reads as TGTGCCAGTACCAGGGACAGGGAAGGATTCGAGCAGTACTTC. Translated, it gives CASTRDREGFEQYF.

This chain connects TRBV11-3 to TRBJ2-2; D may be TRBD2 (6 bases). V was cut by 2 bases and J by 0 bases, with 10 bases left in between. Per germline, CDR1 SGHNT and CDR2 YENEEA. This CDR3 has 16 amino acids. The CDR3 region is CASSLQGGANTGELFF. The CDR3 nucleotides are TGTGCCAGCAGCTTACAGGGAGGCGCGAACACCGGGGAGCTGTTTTTT.

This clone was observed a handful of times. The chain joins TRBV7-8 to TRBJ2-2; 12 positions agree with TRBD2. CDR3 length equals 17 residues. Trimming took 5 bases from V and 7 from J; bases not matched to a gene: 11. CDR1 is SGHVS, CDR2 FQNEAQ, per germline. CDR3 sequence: CASSLRASGGALGELFF. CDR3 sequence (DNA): TGTGCCAGCAGCCTGAGGGCTAGCGGGGGGGCACTCGGGGAGCTGTTTTTT.

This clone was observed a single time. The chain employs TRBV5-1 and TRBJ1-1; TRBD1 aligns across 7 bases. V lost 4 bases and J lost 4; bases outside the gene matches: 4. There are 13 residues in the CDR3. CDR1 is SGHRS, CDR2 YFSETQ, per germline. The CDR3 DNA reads TGCGCCAGCAGCCCTGACAGGGTCACTGAAGCTTTCTTT. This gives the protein CASSPDRVTEAFF. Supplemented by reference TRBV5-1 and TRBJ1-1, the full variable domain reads KAGVTQTPRYLIKTRGQQVTLSCSPISGHRSVSWYQQTPGQGLQFLFEYFSETQRNKGNFPGRFSGRQFSNSRSEMNVSTLELGDSALYLCASSPDRVTEAFFGQGTRLTVV.

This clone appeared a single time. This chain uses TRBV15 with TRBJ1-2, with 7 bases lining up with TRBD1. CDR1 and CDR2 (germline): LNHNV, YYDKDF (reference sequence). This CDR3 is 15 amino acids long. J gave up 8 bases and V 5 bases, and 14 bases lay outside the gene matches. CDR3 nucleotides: TGTGCCACCAGCCACGATAAGATTACAGGGGAAGGCTACACCTTC. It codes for CATSHDKITGEGYTF.

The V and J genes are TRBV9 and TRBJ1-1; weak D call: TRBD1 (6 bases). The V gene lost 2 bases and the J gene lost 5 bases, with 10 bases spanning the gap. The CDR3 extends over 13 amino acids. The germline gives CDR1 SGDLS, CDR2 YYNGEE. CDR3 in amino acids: CASSVEGGTEAFF. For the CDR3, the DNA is TGTGCCAGCAGCGTTGAGGGGGGGACTGAAGCTTTCTTT.

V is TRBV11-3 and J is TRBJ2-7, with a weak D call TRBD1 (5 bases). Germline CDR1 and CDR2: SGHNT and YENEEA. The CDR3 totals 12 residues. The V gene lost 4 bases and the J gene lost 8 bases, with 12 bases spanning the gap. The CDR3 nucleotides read TGTGCCAGCAGCTATAAAGACAGTAAGCAGTACTTC. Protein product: CASSYKDSKQYF.

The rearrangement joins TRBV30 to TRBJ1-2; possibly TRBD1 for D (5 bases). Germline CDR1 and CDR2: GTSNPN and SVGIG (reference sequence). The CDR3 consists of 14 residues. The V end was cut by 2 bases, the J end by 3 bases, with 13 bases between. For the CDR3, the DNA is TGTGCCTGGAGTAGGGGCAGGGTATACTATGGCTACACCTTC. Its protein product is CAWSRGRVYYGYTF.

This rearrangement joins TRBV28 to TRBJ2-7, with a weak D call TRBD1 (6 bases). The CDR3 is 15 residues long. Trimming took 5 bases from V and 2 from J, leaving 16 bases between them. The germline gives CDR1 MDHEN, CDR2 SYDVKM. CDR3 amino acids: CASSVQGRGTYEQYF. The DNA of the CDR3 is TGTGCCAGCAGTGTACAGGGTCGGGGAACCTACGAGCAGTACTTC.

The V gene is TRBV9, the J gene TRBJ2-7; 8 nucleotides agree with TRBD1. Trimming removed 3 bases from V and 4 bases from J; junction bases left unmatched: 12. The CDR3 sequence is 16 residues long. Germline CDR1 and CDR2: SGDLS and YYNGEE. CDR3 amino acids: CASSARGGQGAYEQYF. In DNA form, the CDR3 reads TGTGCCAGCAGCGCCCGAGGTGGGCAGGGGGCTTACGAGCAGTACTTC.

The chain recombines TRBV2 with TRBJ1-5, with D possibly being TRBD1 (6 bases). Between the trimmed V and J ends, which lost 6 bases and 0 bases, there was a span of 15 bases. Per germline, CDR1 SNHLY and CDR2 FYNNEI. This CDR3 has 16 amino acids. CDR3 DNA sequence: TGTGCCAGCAGCCCCCAGGGGTCGTATAGCAATCAGCCCCAGCATTTT. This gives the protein CASSPQGSYSNQPQHF.

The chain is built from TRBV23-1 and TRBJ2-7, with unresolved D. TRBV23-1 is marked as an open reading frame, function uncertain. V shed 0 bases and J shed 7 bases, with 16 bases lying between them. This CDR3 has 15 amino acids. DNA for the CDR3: TGCGCCAGCAGTCAATCTATGGTGCGGCTAATAGAGCAGTACTTC. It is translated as CASSQSMVRLIEQYF.

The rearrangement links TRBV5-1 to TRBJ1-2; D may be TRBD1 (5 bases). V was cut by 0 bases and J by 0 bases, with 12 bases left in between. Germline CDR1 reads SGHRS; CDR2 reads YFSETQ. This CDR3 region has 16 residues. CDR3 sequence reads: CASSLETGFTNYGYTF. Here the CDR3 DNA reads TGCGCCAGCAGCTTGGAAACAGGTTTTACTAACTATGGCTACACCTTC.

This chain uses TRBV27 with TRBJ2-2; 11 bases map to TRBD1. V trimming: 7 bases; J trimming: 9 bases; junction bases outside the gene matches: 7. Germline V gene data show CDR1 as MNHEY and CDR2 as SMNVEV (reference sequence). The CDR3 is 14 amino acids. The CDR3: CASTGTGGLRELFF. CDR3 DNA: TGTGCCAGCACCGGGACAGGGGGTCTTCGGGAGCTGTTTTTT.

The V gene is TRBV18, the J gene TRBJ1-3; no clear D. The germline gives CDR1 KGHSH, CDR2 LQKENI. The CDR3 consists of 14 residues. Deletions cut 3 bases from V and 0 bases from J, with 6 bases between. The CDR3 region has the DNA TGTGCCAGCTCACCCGAGAGCTCTGGAAACACCATATATTTT. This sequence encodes CASSPESSGNTIYF.

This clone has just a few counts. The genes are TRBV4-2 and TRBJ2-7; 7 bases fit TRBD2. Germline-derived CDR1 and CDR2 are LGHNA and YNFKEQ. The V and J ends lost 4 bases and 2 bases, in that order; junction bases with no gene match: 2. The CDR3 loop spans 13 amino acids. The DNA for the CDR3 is TGTGCCAGCAGCCTAGCGGGCACCTACGAGCAGTACTTC. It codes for CASSLAGTYEQYF.

The chain's CDR3 is CASSSAGTGIIYGYTF. The CDR3 nucleotides read TGTGCCAGCAGCTCCGCCGGGACAGGCATAATCTATGGCTACACCTTC. The chain employs TRBV7-9 and TRBJ1-2; 8 bases line up with TRBD1. The CDR3 spans 16 residues. The germline gives CDR1 SEHNR, CDR2 FQNEAQ (reference sequence). V was clipped by 4 bases and J by 4 bases; unmatched bases: 11.

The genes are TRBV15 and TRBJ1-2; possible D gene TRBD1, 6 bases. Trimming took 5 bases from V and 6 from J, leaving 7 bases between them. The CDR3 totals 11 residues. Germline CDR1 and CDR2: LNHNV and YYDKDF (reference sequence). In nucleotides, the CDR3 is TGTGCCACCAGCCCAGGGGATGGCTACACCTTC. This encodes CATSPGDGYTF.

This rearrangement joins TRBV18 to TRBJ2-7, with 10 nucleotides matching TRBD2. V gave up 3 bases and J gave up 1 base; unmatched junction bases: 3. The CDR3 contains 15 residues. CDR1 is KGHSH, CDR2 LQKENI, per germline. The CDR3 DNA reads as TGTGCCAGCTCACCCCTAGCGGGGGTTTCCTACGAGCAGTACTTC. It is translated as CASSPLAGVSYEQYF.